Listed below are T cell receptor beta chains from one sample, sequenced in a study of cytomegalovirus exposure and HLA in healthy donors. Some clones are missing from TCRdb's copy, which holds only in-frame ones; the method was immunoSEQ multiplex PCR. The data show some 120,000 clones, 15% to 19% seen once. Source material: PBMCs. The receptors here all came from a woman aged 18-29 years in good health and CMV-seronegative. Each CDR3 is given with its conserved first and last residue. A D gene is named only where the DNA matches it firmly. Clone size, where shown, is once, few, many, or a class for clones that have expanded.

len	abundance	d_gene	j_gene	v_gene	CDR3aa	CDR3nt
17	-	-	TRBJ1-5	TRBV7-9	CASSLEGQGYSNQPQHF	TGTGCCAGCAGCTTAGAGGGGCAGGGGTATAGCAATCAGCCCCAGCATTTT
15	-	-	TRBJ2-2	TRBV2	CASSYRAANTGELFF	TGTGCCAGCAGTTACAGGGCCGCGAACACCGGGGAGCTGTTTTTT
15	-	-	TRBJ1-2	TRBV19	CASSNEDRNTYGYTF	TGTGCCAGTAGTAATGAGGACAGAAACACCTATGGCTACACCTTC
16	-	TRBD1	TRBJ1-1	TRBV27	CASSMRRQGVNTEAFF	TGTGCCAGCAGTATGCGTAGACAGGGAGTGAACACTGAAGCTTTCTTT
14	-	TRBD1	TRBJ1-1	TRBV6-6	CASRGTEPNTEAFF	TGTGCCAGCAGGGGGACAGAGCCGAACACTGAAGCTTTCTTT
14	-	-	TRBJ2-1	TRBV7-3	CASSLRGHTNEQFF	TGTGCCAGCAGCTTAAGAGGGCACACCAATGAGCAGTTCTTC
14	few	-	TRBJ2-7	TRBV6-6	CASSPGQILLEQYF	TGTGCCAGCAGTCCAGGACAGATATTGCTCGAGCAGTACTTC
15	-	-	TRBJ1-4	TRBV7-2	CASSLDPGEYEKLFF	TGTGCCAGCAGCTTAGATCCAGGCGAGTATGAAAAACTGTTTTTT
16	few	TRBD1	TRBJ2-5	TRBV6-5	CASSYSGTGGGETQYF	TGTGCCAGCAGTTACTCAGGGACAGGGGGCGGAGAGACCCAGTACTTC
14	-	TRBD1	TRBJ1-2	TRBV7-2	CASRDTGTESGYTF	TGTGCCAGCAGGGACACCGGGACAGAATCCGGCTACACCTTC
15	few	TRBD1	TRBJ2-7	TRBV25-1	CASSSSGQGADEQYF	TGTGCCAGCAGTTCGAGCGGACAGGGGGCCGACGAGCAGTACTTC
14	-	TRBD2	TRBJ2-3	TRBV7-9	CASSPRGVTDTQYF	TGTGCCAGCAGCCCCCGGGGGGTTACAGATACGCAGTATTTT
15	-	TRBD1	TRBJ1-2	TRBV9	CASSRGQGVDYGYTF	TGTGCCAGCAGCCGCGGACAGGGGGTGGACTATGGCTACACCTTC
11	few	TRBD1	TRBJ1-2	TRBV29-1	CSDSTGGGYTF	TGCAGCGATTCAACAGGGGGAGGCTACACCTTC
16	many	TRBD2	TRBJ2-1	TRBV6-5	CASSSVAGGPTNEQFF	TGTGCCAGCAGTTCAGTAGCGGGAGGGCCTACCAATGAGCAGTTCTTC
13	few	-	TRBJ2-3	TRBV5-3	CARSFYTTDTQYF	TGTGCCAGAAGCTTTTACACCACAGATACGCAGTATTTT
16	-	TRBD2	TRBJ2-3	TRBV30	CAWRRLAGGNTDTQYF	TGTGCCTGGAGGCGACTAGCGGGGGGTAACACAGATACGCAGTATTTT
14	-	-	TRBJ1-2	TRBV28	CASSLFNAGYGYTF	TGTGCCAGCAGTTTATTCAATGCGGGCTATGGCTACACCTTC
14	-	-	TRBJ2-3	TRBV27	CASSLSILTDTQYF	TGTGCCAGCAGTTTATCTATCCTAACAGATACGCAGTATTTT
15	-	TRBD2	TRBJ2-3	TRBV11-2	CASSRPGTSSGTQYF	TGTGCCAGCAGCCGTCCCGGGACTAGTTCTGGTACGCAGTATTTT
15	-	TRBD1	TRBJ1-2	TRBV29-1	CSVEPGQGIFYGYTF	TGCAGCGTTGAACCGGGACAGGGGATTTTCTATGGCTACACCTTC